These T cell receptor beta chains were read from a single sample in a study of PD-1 blockade in mismatch repair-deficient tumors. The repertoire was sequenced with immunoSEQ multiplex PCR; TCRdb's copy has only in-frame clones and lacks some. The sample consists of approximately 80,000 clones, approximately 80% of them appearing once. Material: peripheral blood, obtained 44 weeks after starting pembrolizumab. The receptor source for this set is an adult with mismatch repair-deficient cancer. Both conserved end residues are part of each CDR3. D genes are given only for firm matches. Not all rows give a size; the values are once, few, many and, for expanded clones, a class.

J gene | V gene | D gene | clone size | CDR3 DNA | CDR3 protein
TRBJ1-2 | TRBV4-3 | . | . | TGCGCCAGCAGCCAAGATCTGGGATATGGCTACACCTTC | CASSQDLGYGYTF
TRBJ1-5 | TRBV5-1 | . | . | TGCGCCAGCAGCTTGGATGGAAGCAATCAGCCCCAGCATTTT | CASSLDGSNQPQHF
TRBJ1-3 | TRBV29-1 | . | . | TGCAGCGTCCTCGGTGTCACCATATATTTT | CSVLGVTIYF
TRBJ2-1 | TRBV6-5 | TRBD2 | . | TGTGCCAGCAGTTACTCTACTCCGACTAGCTATTTCTTC | CASSYSTPTSYFF
TRBJ1-1 | TRBV6-6 | . | . | TGTGCCAGCAGTTGGCCTACCCGGGGAAACACTGAAGCTTTCTTT | CASSWPTRGNTEAFF
TRBJ2-1 | TRBV7-2 | TRBD1 | once | TGTGCCAGCAGCCTGGACAGGGGCGATGAGCAGTTCTTC | CASSLDRGDEQFF
TRBJ2-1 | TRBV28 | . | . | TGTGCCGCGGGACACGATGCCTACAATGAGCAGTTCTTC | CAAGHDAYNEQFF
TRBJ2-1 | TRBV7-9 | . | . | TGTGCCAGCAGCTCCTCTCGGGCCCTCTCCTACAATGAGCAGTTCTTC | CASSSSRALSYNEQFF
TRBJ2-6 | TRBV6-1 | . | . | TGTGCCAGCAGTGGTGGTAGCTCTGGGGCCAACGTCCTGACTTTC | CASSGGSSGANVLTF
TRBJ1-2 | TRBV7-9 | . | few | TGTGCCAGCAGCTTAGACACACCACGGGGCTACACCTTC | CASSLDTPRGYTF
TRBJ2-1 | TRBV9 | TRBD2 | . | TGTGCCAGCAGCGGGGGACTAGCACGGAATGAGCAGTTCTTC | CASSGGLARNEQFF
TRBJ2-1 | TRBV19 | TRBD2 | . | TGTGCCAGTAGTATAGATAAGGTAAAACTAGCGGGAGTAAGCGAGCAGTTCTTC | CASSIDKVKLAGVSEQFF
TRBJ2-1 | TRBV29-1 | TRBD2 | . | TGCAGCGTGGCCGGGACTAGCGGGATAGTAAGCAATGAGCAGTTCTTC | CSVAGTSGIVSNEQFF
TRBJ1-2 | TRBV30 | . | . | TGTGCCTGGAGTGCCCACAGGGATGATGGCTACACCTTC | CAWSAHRDDGYTF
TRBJ2-7 | TRBV7-9 | TRBD1 | . | TGTGCCAGCAGCCCGTCGCCCGGGACAGGCAAGAACGAGCAGTACTTC | CASSPSPGTGKNEQYF
TRBJ2-7 | TRBV7-9 | TRBD2 | . | TGTGCCAGCAGCCCGCGTGGGACTAGCGGGGTGAAGGGGACTAGGGAGCAGTACTTC | CASSPRGTSGVKGTREQYF
TRBJ1-1 | TRBV27 | . | . | TGTGCCAGCAGTTGGAGGGGAGCGAACACTGAAGCTTTCTTT | CASSWRGANTEAFF
TRBJ2-1 | TRBV5-5 | TRBD2 | . | TGTGCCAGCAGCTGGACTAGCGGCGGCTCCTACAATGAGCAGTTCTTC | CASSWTSGGSYNEQFF
TRBJ2-2 | TRBV29-1 | . | . | TGCAGCGTTGACTGGACGAACACCGGGGAGCTGTTTTTT | CSVDWTNTGELFF
TRBJ1-1 | TRBV7-1 | . | . | TGTGCCAGCAGCTTAGTAGGCCGGGAAGCTTTCTTT | CASSLVGREAFF
TRBJ2-7 | TRBV4-2 | . | . | TGTGCCAGCAGCCTAGTCGGCGGCGAGCAGTACTTC | CASSLVGGEQYF
TRBJ2-7 | TRBV6-5 | TRBD1 | . | TGTGCCAGCAGCCCCTATGACAGGGACACCGAGCAGTACTTC | CASSPYDRDTEQYF
TRBJ1-1 | TRBV5-1 | . | . | TGCGCCAGCAGCGGGGGGTACCCGGGTGGGAGAAGGACTGAAGCTTTCTTT | CASSGGYPGGRRTEAFF
TRBJ2-5 | TRBV7-8 | . | . | TGTGCCAGCAGACCTTGGGCACAGGGTGGGGAGACCCAGTACTTC | CASRPWAQGGETQYF
TRBJ2-1 | TRBV21-1 | . | . | TGTGCCAGCAGCAGACCGGGACTAGTCAATGAGCAGTTCTTC | CASSRPGLVNEQFF
TRBJ2-7 | TRBV5-1 | TRBD2 | . | TGCGCCAGCAGCTCCCACCGGACTAGCGAAAGCTCCTACGAGCAGTACTTC | CASSSHRTSESSYEQYF
TRBJ2-3 | TRBV5-6 | . | . | TGTGCCAGCAGCCCGGATCGGGCAAACCTATACACAGATACGCAGTATTTT | CASSPDRANLYTDTQYF
TRBJ2-1 | TRBV25-1 | TRBD1 | once | TGTGCCAGCAGTGTCCGGGACAGCACTTACAATGAGCAGTTCTTC | CASSVRDSTYNEQFF
TRBJ2-7 | TRBV27 | TRBD2 | . | TGTGCCAGCAGGCAGGGACTACACTCCTACGAGCAGTACTTC | CASRQGLHSYEQYF
TRBJ1-4 | TRBV29-1 | . | . | TGCAGCGTTGAAGAAGGGGGGGGGCACGAAAAACTGTTTTTT | CSVEEGGGHEKLFF
TRBJ2-1 | TRBV5-4 | . | . | TGTGCCAGCAGCTTTATAACGGGGCTCAAGAGCAATGAGCAGTTCTTC | CASSFITGLKSNEQFF
TRBJ2-3 | TRBV29-1 | TRBD1 | . | TGCAGCGTCCGGGACAGTAGAACAGATACGCAGTATTTT | CSVRDSRTDTQYF
TRBJ2-4 | TRBV11-3 | . | . | TGTGCCAGCAGCTTAGTACGGCCGGGGGAGGTAGCCAAAAACATTCAGTACTTC | CASSLVRPGEVAKNIQYF
TRBJ1-5 | TRBV7-3 | . | few | TGTGCCAGCAGCTTGTCAGGCAATCAGCCCCAGCATTTT | CASSLSGNQPQHF
TRBJ2-5 | TRBV7-3 | . | . | TGTGCCAGCAGCTTGGGGGTCTGGGAGACCCAGTACTTC | CASSLGVWETQYF
TRBJ2-7 | TRBV19 | . | . | TGTGCCAGTCAGAGGGGGGGGACCTACGAGCAGTACTTC | CASQRGGTYEQYF
TRBJ2-3 | TRBV4-3 | . | . | TGCGCCAGCAGCCAGAATTTGCTCGATACGCAGTATTTT | CASSQNLLDTQYF
TRBJ2-7 | TRBV19 | TRBD1 | . | TGTGCCAGTAAGGGACAGGGTCCGTACGAGCAGTACTTC | CASKGQGPYEQYF
TRBJ1-1 | TRBV7-2 | . | . | TGTGCCAGCAGCCTCCAAGCCCTTGAAGCTTTCTTT | CASSLQALEAFF
TRBJ1-1 | TRBV2 | . | . | TGTGCCACCCAGGACAGACCGAACACTGAAGCTTTCTTT | CATQDRPNTEAFF
TRBJ1-1 | TRBV18 | TRBD1 | . | TGTGCCAGCTCACCCCAGGGGGCAAGAGTCACTGAAGCTTTCTTT | CASSPQGARVTEAFF
TRBJ2-5 | TRBV15 | TRBD1 | . | TGTGCCACCAGCCCATCGGGACAGATGACAAAAGAGACCCAGTACTTC | CATSPSGQMTKETQYF
TRBJ2-7 | TRBV6-6 | TRBD1 | . | TGTGCCAGCAGTCCTCCGGGACAGGGTACCCACGAGCAGTACTTC | CASSPPGQGTHEQYF
TRBJ1-2 | TRBV7-3 | . | few | TGTGCCAGCAGTCAGACAGCCTCTGGGGGCTACACCTTC | CASSQTASGGYTF
TRBJ2-7 | TRBV5-4 | . | . | TGTGCCAGCAGCCCCGGATCGACTTCCTACGAGCAGTACTTC | CASSPGSTSYEQYF
TRBJ1-1 | TRBV6-5 | . | . | TGTGCCAGCAGACGACAGGCGAACACTGAAGCTTTCTTT | CASRRQANTEAFF
TRBJ2-2 | TRBV11-2 | TRBD2 | . | TGTGCCAGCAGCTTAGGCCCCGGGACTAGCGGGAGGGCCGGGGAGCTGTTTTTT | CASSLGPGTSGRAGELFF
TRBJ1-1 | TRBV11-3 | TRBD1 | . | TGTGCCAGCAGCCCCAGACAGGGGGGGACTGAAGCTTTCTTT | CASSPRQGGTEAFF
TRBJ2-2 | TRBV7-2 | TRBD1 | . | TGTGCCAGCAGCCTCCGACAGGGTTACACCGGGGAGCTGTTTTTT | CASSLRQGYTGELFF
TRBJ2-7 | TRBV27 | TRBD1 | . | TGTGCCAGCAGCTCCCCCCGGGGACAGCACTACGAGCAGTACTTC | CASSSPRGQHYEQYF
TRBJ1-2 | TRBV6-1 | . | few | TGTGCCAGCAGTGAAGAGACGCCTGGCCCCACCTTC | CASSEETPGPTF
TRBJ2-7 | TRBV5-5 | . | . | TGTGCCAGCAGCATAGGGACACTAGAAACCTACGAGCAGTACTTC | CASSIGTLETYEQYF
TRBJ1-2 | TRBV9 | . | . | TGTGCCAGCAGCTTCCGGGACACCTACTATGGCTACACCTTC | CASSFRDTYYGYTF
TRBJ1-2 | TRBV5-1 | . | . | TGCGCCAGCAGCTTGGGGACCGACTCCGGGTATGGTGGCTACACCTTC | CASSLGTDSGYGGYTF
TRBJ2-3 | TRBV9 | . | . | TGTGCCAGCAGCCTCGAGCGGGCCCTTAGCACAGATACGCAGTATTTT | CASSLERALSTDTQYF